These T cell receptor beta chains were read from a single sample in a study of identical twins. TCRdb fed the 5' RACE reads into MiXCR, producing one record per CDR3 protein. This sample carries around 480,000 distinct CDR3 sequences, around 15% of them seen once, and the ten largest clones take approximately 0.98%. This sample was shared with a second study, whose subject was yellow fever vaccine responses in identical twins.

Sequencing used CD4+ T cells sorted from blood. These TCRs come from a woman aged 18-35 years in good health. Each CDR3 is given without its conserved first and last residue. D genes are given only for firm matches.

d_gene: -; v_gene: TRBV6-5; CDR3aa: ASSYTAGQEAYEQY
d_gene: -; v_gene: TRBV7-2; CDR3aa: ASSLEGGREKLF
d_gene: TRBD2; v_gene: TRBV6-5; CDR3aa: ASSYSNGLAGDNEQF
d_gene: -; v_gene: TRBV7-2; CDR3aa: ASSPGETGGANVLT
d_gene: TRBD1; v_gene: TRBV4-3; CDR3aa: ASSQRQGTDTQY
d_gene: -; v_gene: TRBV2; CDR3aa: ASPGLSTDTQY
d_gene: -; v_gene: TRBV3-1; CDR3aa: ASSQAGRTYEQY
d_gene: TRBD2; v_gene: TRBV11-2; CDR3aa: ASSLDGGSNEQF
d_gene: -; v_gene: TRBV29-1; CDR3aa: SVETGLGTDTQY
d_gene: -; v_gene: TRBV5-4; CDR3aa: ASSLDRYPQY
d_gene: TRBD2; v_gene: TRBV10-3; CDR3aa: AISFSGGDKNIQY
d_gene: -; v_gene: TRBV5-1; CDR3aa: ASSLEGSQSGYT
d_gene: -; v_gene: TRBV20-1; CDR3aa: SVFTLGEKLF
d_gene: TRBD1; v_gene: TRBV20-1; CDR3aa: SAEETGENIQY
d_gene: TRBD1; v_gene: TRBV20-1; CDR3aa: SARDGGTGAGELF
d_gene: TRBD1; v_gene: TRBV6-2/TRBV6-3; CDR3aa: ASGKGAQNYNEQF
d_gene: -; v_gene: TRBV5-1; CDR3aa: ASSSDSTYEQY
d_gene: -; v_gene: TRBV6-1; CDR3aa: VTDAGSYEQY
d_gene: -; v_gene: TRBV18; CDR3aa: ASSPNRRRETQY
d_gene: -; v_gene: TRBV7-2; CDR3aa: ASSLRLAIQETQY
d_gene: TRBD1; v_gene: TRBV15; CDR3aa: ATSRGTGGNEQF
d_gene: TRBD1; v_gene: TRBV18; CDR3aa: ASSPLGQGTNNEQF
d_gene: -; v_gene: TRBV20-1; CDR3aa: SARAGVPQETQY
d_gene: -; v_gene: TRBV7-9; CDR3aa: ASSLEKNTEAF
d_gene: -; v_gene: TRBV4-1; CDR3aa: ASSQIGQSQETQY
d_gene: -; v_gene: TRBV5-1; CDR3aa: ASSWGALRGYEQY
d_gene: -; v_gene: TRBV29-1; CDR3aa: SVEDGGRGRYEQY
d_gene: -; v_gene: TRBV7-2; CDR3aa: ASSLGGRNQETQY
d_gene: -; v_gene: TRBV20-1; CDR3aa: SARERGTAGELF
d_gene: -; v_gene: TRBV5-1; CDR3aa: ASSHEGTGELF
d_gene: TRBD2; v_gene: TRBV3-1; CDR3aa: ASSQGTSREF
d_gene: -; v_gene: TRBV6-1; CDR3aa: ASSPLRSLSQETQY
d_gene: TRBD2; v_gene: TRBV5-1; CDR3aa: ASSTRLAGGLTASNEQF
d_gene: -; v_gene: TRBV27; CDR3aa: ASSSDRVGVAGYNEQF
d_gene: TRBD1; v_gene: TRBV11-2; CDR3aa: ASSPPGTANNEQF
d_gene: -; v_gene: TRBV7-9; CDR3aa: ASSLHGGDQPQH
d_gene: -; v_gene: TRBV29-1; CDR3aa: SVELGNAYGYT
d_gene: -; v_gene: TRBV12-3/TRBV12-4; CDR3aa: ASRESSSYEQY
d_gene: -; v_gene: TRBV7-9; CDR3aa: ASSLSSNTEAF
d_gene: -; v_gene: TRBV20-1; CDR3aa: SAITTDRIGYEQY
d_gene: TRBD1; v_gene: TRBV27; CDR3aa: ASSRGLFQETQY
d_gene: TRBD2; v_gene: TRBV6-2/TRBV6-3; CDR3aa: ARNGTSGKVTGELF
d_gene: -; v_gene: TRBV18; CDR3aa: ASSPYVRDTYEQY
d_gene: -; v_gene: TRBV3-1; CDR3aa: ASSQGLYETQY
d_gene: -; v_gene: TRBV28; CDR3aa: ASSSPNRDEQF